This T cell receptor (beta chain) came from a study of regulatory T cells in long-lasting Graves disease. General study points: With a small sample size, accuracy may have been reduced.

Remarks on this clonotype: The antigen is not known.

From germline, CDR1 is SGHNT and CDR2 YENEEA. CDR3 length equals 17 residues. Losses at the gene ends were 4 bases for V and 2 bases for J; bases not matched to a gene: 5. As for time point: persistent/refractory GD, antithyroid drugs over 5 years with positive TRAb. There was RNA extracted from PBMCs, and the TCR library was made from it. HTBI primers from iRepertoire and Arm-PCR of CDR3 regions yielded the TCR beta libraries. TCRdb recomputed calls from the multiplex PCR reads with MiXCR, one row per CDR3 protein. The sample includes 400,000 to 500,000 distinct CDR3 sequences, under 25% of them seen just once.

The J gene is TRBJ2-4, the V gene TRBV11-3; 13 nucleotides line up with TRBD2. This specimen was peripheral blood mononuclear cells (PBMCs), taken when the disease was refractory, from a patient treated with antithyroid drugs. The receptor comes from a female donor with Graves disease. The CDR3: CASSYGTSGISKNIQYF. In DNA form, the CDR3 reads TGTGCCAGCAGCTATGGGACTAGCGGGATTTCCAAAAACATTCAGTACTTC.